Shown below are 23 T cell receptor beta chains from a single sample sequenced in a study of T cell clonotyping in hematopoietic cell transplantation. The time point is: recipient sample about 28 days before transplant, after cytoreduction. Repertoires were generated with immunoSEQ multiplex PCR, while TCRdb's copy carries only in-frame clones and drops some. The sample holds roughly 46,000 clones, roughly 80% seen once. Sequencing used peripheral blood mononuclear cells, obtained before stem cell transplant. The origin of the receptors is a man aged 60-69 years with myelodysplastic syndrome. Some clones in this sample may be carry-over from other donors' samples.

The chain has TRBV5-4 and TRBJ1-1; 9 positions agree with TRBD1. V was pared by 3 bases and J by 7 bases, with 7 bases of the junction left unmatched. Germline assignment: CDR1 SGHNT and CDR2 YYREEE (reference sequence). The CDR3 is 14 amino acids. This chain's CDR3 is CASSSGQGSNEAFF. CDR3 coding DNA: TGTGCCAGCAGCTCGGGACAGGGTTCGAATGAAGCTTTCTTT.

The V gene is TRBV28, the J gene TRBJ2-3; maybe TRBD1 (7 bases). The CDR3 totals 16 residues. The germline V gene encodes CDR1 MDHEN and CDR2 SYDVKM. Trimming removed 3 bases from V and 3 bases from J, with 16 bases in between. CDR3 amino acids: CASSLGPRGRTDTQYF. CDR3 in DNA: TGTGCCAGCAGTTTGGGACCCAGGGGGAGGACAGATACGCAGTATTTT.

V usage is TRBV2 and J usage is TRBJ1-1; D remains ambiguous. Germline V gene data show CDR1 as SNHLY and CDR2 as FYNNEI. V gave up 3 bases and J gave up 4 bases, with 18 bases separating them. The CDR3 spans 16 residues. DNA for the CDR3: TGTGCCAGCAGTGATACGGGTGCGCCGGGTACCACTGAAGCTTTCTTT. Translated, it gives CASSDTGAPGTTEAFF. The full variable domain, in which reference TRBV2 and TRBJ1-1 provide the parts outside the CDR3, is EPEVTQTPSHQVTQMGQEVILRCVPISNHLYFYWYRQILGQKVEFLVSFYNNEISEKSEIFDDQFSVERPDGSNFTLKIRSTKLEDSAMYFCASSDTGAPGTTEAFFGQGTRLTVV.

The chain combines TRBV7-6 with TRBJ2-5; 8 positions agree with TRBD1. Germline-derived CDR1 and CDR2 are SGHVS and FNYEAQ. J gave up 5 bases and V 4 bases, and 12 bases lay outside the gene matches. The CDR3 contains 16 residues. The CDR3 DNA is TGTGCCAGCAGCTACAGGCGGGCAGGGGGCATGGAGACCCAGTACTTC. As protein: CASSYRRAGGMETQYF. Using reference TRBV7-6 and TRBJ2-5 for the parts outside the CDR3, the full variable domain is GAGVSQSPRYKVTKRGQDVALRCDPISGHVSLYWYRQALGQGPEFLTYFNYEAQQDKSGLPNDRFSAERPEGSISTLTIQRTEQRDSAMYRCASSYRRAGGMETQYFGPGTRLLVL.

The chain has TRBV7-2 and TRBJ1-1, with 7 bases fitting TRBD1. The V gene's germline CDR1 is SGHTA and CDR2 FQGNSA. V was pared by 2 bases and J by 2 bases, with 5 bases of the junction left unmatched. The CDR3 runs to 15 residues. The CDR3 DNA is TGTGCCAGCAGCTTACTACGACAGGGCAACACTGAAGCTTTCTTT. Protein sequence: CASSLLRQGNTEAFF.

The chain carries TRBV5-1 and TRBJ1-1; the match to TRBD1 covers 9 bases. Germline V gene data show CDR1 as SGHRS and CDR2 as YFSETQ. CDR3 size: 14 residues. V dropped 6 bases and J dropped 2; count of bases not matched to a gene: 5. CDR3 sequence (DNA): TGCGCCAGCAAACCGGGACAGGGAAACACTGAAGCTTTCTTT. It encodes CASKPGQGNTEAFF.

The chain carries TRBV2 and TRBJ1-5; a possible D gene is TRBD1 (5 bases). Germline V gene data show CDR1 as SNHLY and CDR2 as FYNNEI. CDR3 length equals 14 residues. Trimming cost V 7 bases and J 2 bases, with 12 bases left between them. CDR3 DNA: TGTGCCAGCAAAGGAGGGGTTGGCAATCAGCCCCAGCATTTT. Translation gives CASKGGVGNQPQHF.

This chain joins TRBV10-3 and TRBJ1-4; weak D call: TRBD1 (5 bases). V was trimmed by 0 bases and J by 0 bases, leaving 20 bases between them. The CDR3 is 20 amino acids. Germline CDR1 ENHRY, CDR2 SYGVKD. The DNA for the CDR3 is TGTGCCATCAGTGAGTCGCTGGGATATGGGACTAGTGCAACTAATGAAAAACTGTTTTTT. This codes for CAISESLGYGTSATNEKLFF.

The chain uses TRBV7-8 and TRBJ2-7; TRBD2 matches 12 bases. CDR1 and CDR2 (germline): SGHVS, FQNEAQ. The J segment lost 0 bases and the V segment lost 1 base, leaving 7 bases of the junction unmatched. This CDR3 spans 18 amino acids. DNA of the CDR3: TGTGCCAGCAGCTTAGGGACTAGCGGGGCCGAATACTCCTACGAGCAGTACTTC. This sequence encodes CASSLGTSGAEYSYEQYF.

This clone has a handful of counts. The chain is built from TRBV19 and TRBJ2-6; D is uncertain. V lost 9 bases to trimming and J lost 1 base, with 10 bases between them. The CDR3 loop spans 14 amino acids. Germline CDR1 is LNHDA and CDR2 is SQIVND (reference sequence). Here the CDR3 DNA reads TGTGCCAGCGGCGTAGGGTCTGGGGCCAACGTCCTGACTTTC. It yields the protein CASGVGSGANVLTF.

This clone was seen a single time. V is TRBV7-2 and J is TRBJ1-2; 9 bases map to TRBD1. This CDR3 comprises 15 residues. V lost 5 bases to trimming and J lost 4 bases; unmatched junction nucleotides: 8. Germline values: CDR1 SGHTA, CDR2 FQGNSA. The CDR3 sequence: CASSMGQGGGYGYTF. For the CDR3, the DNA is TGTGCCAGCAGCATGGGACAGGGCGGTGGCTATGGCTACACCTTC.

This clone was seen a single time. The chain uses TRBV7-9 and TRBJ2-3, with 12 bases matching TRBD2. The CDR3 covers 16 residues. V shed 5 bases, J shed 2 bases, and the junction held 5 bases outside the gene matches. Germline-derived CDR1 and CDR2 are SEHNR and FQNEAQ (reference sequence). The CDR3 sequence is CASSLGLAGNTDTQYF. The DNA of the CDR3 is TGTGCCAGCAGCCTAGGACTAGCGGGGAACACAGATACGCAGTATTTT.

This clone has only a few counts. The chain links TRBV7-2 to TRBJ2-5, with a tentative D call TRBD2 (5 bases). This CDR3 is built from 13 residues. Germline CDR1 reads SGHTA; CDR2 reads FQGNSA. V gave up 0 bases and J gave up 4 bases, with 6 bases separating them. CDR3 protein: CASSLASGETQYF. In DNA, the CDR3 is TGTGCCAGCAGCTTAGCCAGCGGAGAGACCCAGTACTTC.

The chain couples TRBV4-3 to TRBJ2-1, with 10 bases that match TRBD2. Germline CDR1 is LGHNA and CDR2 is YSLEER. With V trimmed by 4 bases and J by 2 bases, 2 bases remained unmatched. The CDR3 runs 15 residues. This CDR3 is CASSLAGGPYNEQFF. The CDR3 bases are TGCGCCAGCAGCCTAGCGGGGGGCCCCTACAATGAGCAGTTCTTC.

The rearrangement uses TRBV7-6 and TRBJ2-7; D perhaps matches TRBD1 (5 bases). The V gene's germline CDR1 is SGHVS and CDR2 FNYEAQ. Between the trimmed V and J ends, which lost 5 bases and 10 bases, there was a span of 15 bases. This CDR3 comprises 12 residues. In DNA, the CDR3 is TGTGCCAGCAGCGATGGACATGGCGCCCAGTACTTC. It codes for CASSDGHGAQYF.

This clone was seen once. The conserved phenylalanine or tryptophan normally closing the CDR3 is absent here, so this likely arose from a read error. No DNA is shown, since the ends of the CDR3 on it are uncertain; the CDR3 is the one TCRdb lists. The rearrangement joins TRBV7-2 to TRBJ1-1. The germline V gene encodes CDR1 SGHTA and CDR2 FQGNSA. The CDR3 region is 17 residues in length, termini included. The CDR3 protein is CASSPPGAEAFFGQATL.

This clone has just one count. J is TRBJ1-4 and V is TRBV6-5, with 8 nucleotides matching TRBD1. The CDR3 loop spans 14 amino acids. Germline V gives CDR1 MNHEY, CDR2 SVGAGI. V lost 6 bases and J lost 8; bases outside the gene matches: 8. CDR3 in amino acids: CASRKQGDGEKLFF. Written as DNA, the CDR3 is TGTGCCAGCAGGAAACAGGGGGATGGGGAAAAACTGTTTTTT.

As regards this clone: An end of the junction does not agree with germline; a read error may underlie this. CDR3 protein: CASSQERGANTEVFF. CDR3 bases: TGCGCCAGCAGCCAAGAGCGGGGGGCGAACACTGAAGTTTTCTTT. This sequence joins TRBV4-1 and TRBJ1-1, with D perhaps TRBD1 (6 bases). The CDR3 spans 15 residues. Germline lookup yields CDR1 MGHRA and CDR2 YSYEKL.

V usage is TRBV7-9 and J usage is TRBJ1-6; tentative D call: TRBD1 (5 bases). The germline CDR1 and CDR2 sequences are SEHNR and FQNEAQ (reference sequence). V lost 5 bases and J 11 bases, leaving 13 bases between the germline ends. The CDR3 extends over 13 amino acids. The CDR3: CASSRDSLAPLHF. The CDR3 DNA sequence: TGTGCCAGCAGCCGCGACAGCCTAGCACCCCTCCACTTT.

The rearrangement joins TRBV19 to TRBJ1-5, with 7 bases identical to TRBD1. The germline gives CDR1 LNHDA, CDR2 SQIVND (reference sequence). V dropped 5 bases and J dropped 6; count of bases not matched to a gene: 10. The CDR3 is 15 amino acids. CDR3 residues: CASSDYRGSGQPQHF. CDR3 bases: TGTGCCAGTAGTGATTACAGGGGATCTGGTCAGCCCCAGCATTTT.

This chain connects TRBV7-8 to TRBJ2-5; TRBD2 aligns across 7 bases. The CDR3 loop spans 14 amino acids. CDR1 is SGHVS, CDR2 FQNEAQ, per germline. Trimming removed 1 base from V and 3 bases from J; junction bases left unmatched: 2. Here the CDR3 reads CASSLGEGKETQYF. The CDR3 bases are TGTGCCAGCAGCTTAGGGGAGGGGAAAGAGACCCAGTACTTC.

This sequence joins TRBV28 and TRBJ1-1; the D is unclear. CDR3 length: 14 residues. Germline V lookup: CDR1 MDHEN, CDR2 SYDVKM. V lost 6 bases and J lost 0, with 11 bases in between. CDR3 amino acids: CASSSRHMNTEAFF. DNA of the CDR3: TGTGCCAGCAGCTCCAGACACATGAACACTGAAGCTTTCTTT.

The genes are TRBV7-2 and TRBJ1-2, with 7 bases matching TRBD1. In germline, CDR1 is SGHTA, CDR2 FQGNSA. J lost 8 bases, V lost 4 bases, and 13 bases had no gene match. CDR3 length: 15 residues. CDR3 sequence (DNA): TGTGCCAGCAGCTCCCGACAGGGAGAAGGGGAGGGCTACACCTTC. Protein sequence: CASSSRQGEGEGYTF.